This entry lists 3 T cell receptor beta chains sequenced from one sample in a study of CD8 T cells in ankylosing spondylitis. TCRdb re-called the 5' RACE reads with MiXCR, one entry per CDR3 protein. Of about 42,000 distinct CDR3 sequences listed, about 2.5% were seen once; the top ten hold approximately 4.4%. Sequenced: blood, either unsorted or a sorted T cell fraction (not recorded which). These receptors all come from a male donor with ankylosing spondylitis or in good health (not recorded which).

This clonotype was observed at least ten times. This chain connects TRBV9 to TRBJ2-3; 9 bases align to TRBD2. V trimming: 0 bases; J trimming: 2 bases; junction bases outside the gene matches: 10. Germline V gene sequence: CDR1 SGDLS, CDR2 YYNGEE. The CDR3 runs 18 residues. The CDR3 coding sequence is TGTGCCAGCAGCGTAGCCCCCCTAAGACTAGCGGACACAGATACGCAGTATTTT. Translation: CASSVAPLRLADTDTQYF.

This clonotype was detected many times. The gene calls are TRBV9 and TRBJ2-5; no clear D. Germline CDR1 SGDLS, CDR2 YYNGEE. The V end lost 3 bases, the J end lost 1 base, and 13 bases lay between the germline ends. The CDR3 totals 15 residues. The CDR3 DNA follows: TGTGCCAGCAGCGCCTCCCCGATCCGCCAAGAGACCCAGTACTTC. Translation: CASSASPIRQETQYF.

This clonotype showed up many times. This chain links TRBV9 with TRBJ2-7; D is possibly TRBD1 or TRBD2 (5 bases each). The CDR3 has 15 residues. CDR1 and CDR2 from the germline V gene are SGDLS and YYNGEE. With 0 bases removed from V and 4 bases from J, the gap between germline ends came to 14 bases. The CDR3 here is CASSVGGQGEYEQYF. The CDR3, as DNA: TGTGCCAGCAGCGTAGGAGGGCAGGGCGAATACGAGCAGTACTTC.